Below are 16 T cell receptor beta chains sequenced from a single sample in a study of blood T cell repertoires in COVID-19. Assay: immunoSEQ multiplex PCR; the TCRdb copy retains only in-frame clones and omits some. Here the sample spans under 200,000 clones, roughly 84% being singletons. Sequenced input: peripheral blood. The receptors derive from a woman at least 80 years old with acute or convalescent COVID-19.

In DNA, the CDR3 is TGTGCCAGCAGTTTGTCGACAGGGCGCGAGCAGTACTTC. Its protein is CASSLSTGREQYF. The chain has TRBV28 and TRBJ2-7, with 7 bases lining up with TRBD1. Germline V lookup: CDR1 MDHEN, CDR2 SYDVKM. The CDR3 contains 13 residues. Trimming took 3 bases from V and 6 from J; bases not matched to a gene: 5.

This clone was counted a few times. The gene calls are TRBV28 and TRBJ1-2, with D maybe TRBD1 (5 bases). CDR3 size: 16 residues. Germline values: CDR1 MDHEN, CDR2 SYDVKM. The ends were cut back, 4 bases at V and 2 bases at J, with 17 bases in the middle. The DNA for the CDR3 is TGTGCCAGCAGTTCACCGGGGGGGGGTCCCAACTATGGCTACACCTTC. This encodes CASSSPGGGPNYGYTF.

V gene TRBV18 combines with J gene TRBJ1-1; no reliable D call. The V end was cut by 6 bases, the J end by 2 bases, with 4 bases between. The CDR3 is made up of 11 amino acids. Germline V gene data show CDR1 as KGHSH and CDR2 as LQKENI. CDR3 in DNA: TGTGCCAGCTCTCCTAACACTGAAGCTTTCTTT. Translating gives CASSPNTEAFF.

In DNA form, the CDR3 reads TGTGCCAGCAGTTTTCTGCGCTCTGGGGCCAACGTCCTGACTTTC. Protein sequence: CASSFLRSGANVLTF. The chain combines TRBV28 with TRBJ2-6; D is undetermined. Deletions cut 3 bases from V and 0 bases from J, with 6 bases between. This CDR3 contains 15 residues. Germline loops: CDR1 MDHEN, CDR2 SYDVKM.

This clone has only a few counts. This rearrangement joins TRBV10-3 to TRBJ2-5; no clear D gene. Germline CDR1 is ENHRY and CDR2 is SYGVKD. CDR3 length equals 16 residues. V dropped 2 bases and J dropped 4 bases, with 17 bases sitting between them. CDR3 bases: TGTGCCATCAGTGAGGTGCAGCTAGTTTCAAGAGAGACCCAGTACTTC. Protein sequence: CAISEVQLVSRETQYF.

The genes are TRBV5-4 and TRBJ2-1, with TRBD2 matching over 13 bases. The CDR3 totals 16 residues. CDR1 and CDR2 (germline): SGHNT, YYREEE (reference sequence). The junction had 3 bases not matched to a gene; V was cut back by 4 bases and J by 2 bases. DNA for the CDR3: TGTGCCAGCAGCCTGGGACTAGCGGGGACCTACAATGAGCAGTTCTTC. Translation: CASSLGLAGTYNEQFF.

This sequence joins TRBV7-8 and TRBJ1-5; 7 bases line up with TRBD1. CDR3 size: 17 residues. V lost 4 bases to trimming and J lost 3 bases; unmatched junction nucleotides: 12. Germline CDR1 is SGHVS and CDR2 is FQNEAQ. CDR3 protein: CASSSLGTALLNQPQHF. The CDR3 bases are TGTGCCAGCAGCTCACTGGGGACAGCCCTCCTCAATCAGCCCCAGCATTTT.

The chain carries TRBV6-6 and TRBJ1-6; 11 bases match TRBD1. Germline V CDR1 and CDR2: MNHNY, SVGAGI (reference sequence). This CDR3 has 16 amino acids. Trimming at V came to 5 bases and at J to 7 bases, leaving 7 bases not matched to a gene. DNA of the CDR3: TGTGCCAGCAGTCCCCCAGGGACAGGGGGAAATTCACCCCTCCACTTT. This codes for CASSPPGTGGNSPLHF.

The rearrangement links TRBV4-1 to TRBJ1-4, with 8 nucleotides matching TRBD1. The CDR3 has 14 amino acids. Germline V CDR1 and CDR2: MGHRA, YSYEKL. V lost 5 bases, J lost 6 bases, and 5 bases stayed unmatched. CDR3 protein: CASSATGADEKLFF. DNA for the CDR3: TGCGCCAGCAGCGCGACAGGGGCGGATGAAAAACTGTTTTTT.

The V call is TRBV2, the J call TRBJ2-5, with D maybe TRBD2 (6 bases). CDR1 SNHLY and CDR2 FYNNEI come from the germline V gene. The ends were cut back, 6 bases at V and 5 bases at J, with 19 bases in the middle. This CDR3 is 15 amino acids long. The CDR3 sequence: CASREGRGQLETQYF. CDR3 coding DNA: TGTGCCAGCAGGGAGGGACGGGGCCAGCTGGAGACCCAGTACTTC.

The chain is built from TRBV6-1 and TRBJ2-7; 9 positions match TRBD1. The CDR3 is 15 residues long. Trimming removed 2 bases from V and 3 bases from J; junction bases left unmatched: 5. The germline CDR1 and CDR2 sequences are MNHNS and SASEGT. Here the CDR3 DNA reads TGTGCCAGCAGTGAATACGTGACAGGGGGCTACGAGCAGTACTTC. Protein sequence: CASSEYVTGGYEQYF.

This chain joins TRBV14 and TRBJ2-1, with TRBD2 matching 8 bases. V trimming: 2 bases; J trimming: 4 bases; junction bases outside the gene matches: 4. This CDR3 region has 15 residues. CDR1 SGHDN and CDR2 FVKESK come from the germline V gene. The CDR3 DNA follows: TGTGCCAGCAGCCAAATAGCGGGGCGGTACAATGAGCAGTTCTTC. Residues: CASSQIAGRYNEQFF.

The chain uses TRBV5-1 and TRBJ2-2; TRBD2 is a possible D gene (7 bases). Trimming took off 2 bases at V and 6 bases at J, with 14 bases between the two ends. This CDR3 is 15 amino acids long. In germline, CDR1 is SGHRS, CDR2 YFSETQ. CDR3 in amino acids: CASSFGGRGAGELFF. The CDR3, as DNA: TGCGCCAGCAGCTTCGGGGGGCGCGGTGCCGGGGAGCTGTTTTTT.

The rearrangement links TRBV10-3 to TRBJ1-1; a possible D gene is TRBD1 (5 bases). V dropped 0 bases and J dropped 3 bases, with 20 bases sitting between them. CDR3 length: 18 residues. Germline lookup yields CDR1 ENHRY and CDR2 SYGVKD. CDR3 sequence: CAISESGRGGWMYTEAFF. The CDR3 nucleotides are TGTGCCATCAGTGAGTCGGGAAGGGGAGGGTGGATGTACACTGAAGCTTTCTTT.

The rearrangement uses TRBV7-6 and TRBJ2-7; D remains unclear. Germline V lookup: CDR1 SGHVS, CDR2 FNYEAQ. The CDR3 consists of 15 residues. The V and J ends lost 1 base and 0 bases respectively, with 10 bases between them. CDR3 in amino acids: CASSLDSRSSYEQYF. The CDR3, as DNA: TGTGCCAGCAGCTTAGACTCGAGGAGCTCCTACGAGCAGTACTTC.

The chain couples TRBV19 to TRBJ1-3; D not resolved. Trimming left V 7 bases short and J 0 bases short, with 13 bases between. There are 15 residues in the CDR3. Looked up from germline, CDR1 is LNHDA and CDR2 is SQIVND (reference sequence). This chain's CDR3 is CASNLEATSGNTIYF. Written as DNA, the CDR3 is TGTGCCAGTAATCTGGAGGCCACCTCTGGAAACACCATATATTTT.